This T cell receptor (beta chain) originates from a study of blood T cell repertoires in COVID-19. Whole-study context: Samples taken during acute and convalescent COVID-19 were collected in the United States, Italy and Spain. In each case, the material was cDNA or gDNA derived from T cells, B-cell-depleted T cells, or PBMCs.

V shed 2 bases, J shed 6 bases, and the junction held 2 bases outside the gene matches. The CDR3 totals 13 residues. CDR1 is SGHNT and CDR2 is YYREEE in the germline V gene (reference sequence). As originally analysed: How many nucleated cells were present was estimated from reference gene primer amplification. Assay: immunoSEQ multiplex PCR; the TCRdb copy retains only in-frame clones and omits some. V, J and clone size derive from that table, while D and trimming were established from the DNA sequence. Seen here are roughly 160,000 clones, under 90% observed once, and the top ten hold roughly 1.9%.

The source of this sequence is a woman older than 75 with acute or convalescent COVID-19. The gene calls are TRBV5-4 and TRBJ2-1; 7 bases line up with TRBD2. The sample consisted of peripheral blood. The CDR3 loop is CASSFGTINEQFF. CDR3 bases: TGTGCCAGCAGCTTCGGGACTATCAATGAGCAGTTCTTC.